Listed below are T cell receptor beta chains from one sample, sequenced in a study of T cell repertoires in aging, cancer and after chemotherapy. TCRdb reanalysed the multiplex PCR reads using MiXCR and keeps one entry per CDR3 protein. The sample lists around 1,900 distinct CDR3 sequences, roughly a fifth seen once, with roughly 62% in the top ten. Sequenced input: blood. These receptors were taken from a human donor with a solid tumor. Both conserved end residues are part of each CDR3. The D gene is left open where the match is weak. Size tells how often a clone was seen (once, few, many) or the class of an expanded clone, and some rows leave it out.

>TRBV7-2|medium-sized|TRBJ2-2|NA
CASSPKIAGELFF
TGTGCCAGCAGCCCTAAGATCGCCGGGGAGCTGTTTTTT
>TRBV12-3/TRBV12-4|NA|TRBJ1-2|TRBD1
CASKVSGQPNYGYTF
TGTGCCAGCAAGGTCTCGGGACAGCCTAACTATGGCTACACCTTC
>TRBV15|medium-sized|TRBJ1-1|NA
CATSRDWGRNTEAFF
TGTGCCACCAGCAGAGATTGGGGCCGGAACACTGAAGCTTTCTTT
>TRBV2|NA|TRBJ1-2|TRBD1
CASTLDRAPNYGYTF
TGTGCCAGCACCCTGGACAGGGCTCCCAACTATGGCTACACCTTC
>TRBV28|NA|TRBJ2-6|NA
CASRGGSSGANVLTF
TGTGCCAGCAGGGGGGGCAGCTCTGGGGCCAACGTCCTGACTTTC
>TRBV6-2/TRBV6-3|NA|TRBJ2-5|NA
CATSDLAGAETQYF
TGTGCCACCAGTGATTTGGCAGGGGCGGAGACCCAGTACTTC
>TRBV5-1|few|TRBJ2-3|NA
CASSLAIPGTDTQYF
TGCGCCAGCAGCTTGGCCATCCCTGGCACAGATACGCAGTATTTT
>TRBV10-3|NA|TRBJ2-1|NA
CAIGGTGTSSHNEQFF
TGTGCCATCGGAGGGACAGGGACTAGCAGCCACAATGAGCAGTTCTTC
>TRBV21-1|NA|TRBJ1-6|NA
CAVLAGNNSPLHF
TGTGCTGTCCTGGCAGGGAATAATTCACCCCTCCACTTT
>TRBV20-1|NA|TRBJ1-2|NA
CSAGGVGYGYTF
TGCAGTGCTGGGGGGGTGGGCTATGGCTACACCTTC